These 12 T cell receptor beta chains share one sample of origin, sequenced in a study of blood T cell repertoires in COVID-19. Sequencing used immunoSEQ multiplex PCR; TCRdb keeps in-frame clones, though not all of them. Of roughly 80,000 clones listed, about nine tenths were seen once; the top ten hold roughly 15%. Input material: peripheral blood. All receptors derive from a woman of 80 years or more with active or convalescent COVID-19.

The chain employs TRBV10-3 and TRBJ2-7; D remains unclear. Trimming stripped 3 bases from V and 0 bases from J, with 6 bases between. CDR3 length equals 13 residues. Germline CDR1 is ENHRY and CDR2 is SYGVKD. The CDR3 coding sequence is TGTGCCATCAGTGACAGGTCCTCCTACGAGCAGTACTTC. Its translation: CAISDRSSYEQYF.

The CDR3 bases are TGTGCCAGCAGCTCGACAGGTCCCTCCTACAATGAGCAGTTCTTC. This sequence encodes CASSSTGPSYNEQFF. The chain joins TRBV5-5 to TRBJ2-1; D may be TRBD1 (6 bases). The CDR3 extends over 15 amino acids. V lost 3 bases to trimming and J lost 0 bases, with 10 bases between them. Germline values: CDR1 SGHKS, CDR2 YYEKEE (reference sequence).

This clone was counted once. The genes are TRBV11-2 and TRBJ2-3, with D possibly matching TRBD2 (5 bases). CDR3 length: 14 amino acids. V lost 4 bases and J 0 bases, leaving 8 bases between the germline ends. Germline lookup yields CDR1 SGHAT and CDR2 FQNNGV. The CDR3 loop reads CASSSWTSTDTQYF. In DNA, the CDR3 is TGTGCCAGCAGCTCCTGGACTAGCACAGATACGCAGTATTTT.

The chain employs TRBV3-1 (or the pseudogene TRBV3-2) and TRBJ2-5; D unresolved. Germline CDR1 and CDR2: LGHDT and YNNKEL (reference sequence). The CDR3 is made up of 12 amino acids. V gave up 1 base and J gave up 6 bases, with 6 bases separating them. CDR3 nucleotides: TGTGCCAGCAGCCAAGTTGAGAAGACCCAGTACTTC. Residues: CASSQVEKTQYF.

The chain carries TRBV5-6 and TRBJ1-1; D is perhaps TRBD1 (5 bases). Germline values: CDR1 SGHDT, CDR2 YYEEEE. CDR3 length equals 13 residues. The V end was cut by 7 bases, the J end by 5 bases, with 15 bases between. CDR3 nucleotides: TGTGCCAGCGGTAGGGGAGGTGGTACTGAAGCTTTCTTT. Its translation: CASGRGGGTEAFF.

V is TRBV5-1 and J is TRBJ1-2; D uncertain. This CDR3 comprises 14 residues. Germline V gene sequence: CDR1 SGHRS, CDR2 YFSETQ. Trimming pared 0 bases from V and 5 bases from J, leaving 11 bases between. This chain's CDR3 is CASSLGTTPYGYTF. CDR3 sequence (DNA): TGCGCCAGCAGCTTGGGGACTACACCTTATGGCTACACCTTC.

The chain employs TRBV11-2 and TRBJ1-2, with D possibly matching TRBD1 (5 bases). The V end was cut by 6 bases, the J end by 4 bases, with 18 bases between. The CDR3 is 15 amino acids. CDR1 and CDR2 from the germline V gene are SGHAT and FQNNGV. The chain's CDR3 is CASRHPDMGGYGYTF. CDR3 nucleotide sequence: TGTGCCAGCAGACACCCAGACATGGGGGGCTATGGCTACACCTTC.

This clone occurred once. V gene TRBV9 combines with J gene TRBJ2-3; 10 bases fit TRBD2. The J segment lost 5 bases and the V segment lost 2 bases, leaving 11 bases of the junction unmatched. CDR3 length equals 17 residues. CDR1 and CDR2 (germline): SGDLS, YYNGEE. CDR3 coding DNA: TGTGCCAGCAGCGTTAGACCGAGCGGGGGGGCCGGAGATACGCAGTATTTT. Translated: CASSVRPSGGAGDTQYF.

This chain joins TRBV3-1 (or the pseudogene TRBV3-2) and TRBJ2-7, with 7 bases that match TRBD1. CDR3 length equals 14 residues. Germline-derived CDR1 and CDR2 are LGHDT and YNNKEL (reference sequence). The trim removed 6 bases at V and 3 bases at J, leaving 8 bases unmatched. The CDR3 DNA sequence: TGTGCCAGCAGTCAGACAGGGAAGCGCTACGAGCAGTACTTC. Translating gives CASSQTGKRYEQYF.

The CDR3 here is CASSQDIWSPLHF. The CDR3, as DNA: TGTGCCAGCAGCCAGGACATTTGGTCACCCCTCCACTTT. V and J are TRBV3-1 (or the pseudogene TRBV3-2) and TRBJ1-6; D may be TRBD1 (5 bases). V shed 3 bases and J shed 10 bases, with 10 bases lying between them. The CDR3 has 13 amino acids. CDR1 and CDR2 (germline): LGHDT, YNNKEL (reference sequence).

This clone was observed once. The chain combines TRBV25-1 with TRBJ2-2; 7 positions match TRBD2. The CDR3 length is 15 residues. V lost 2 bases, J lost 6 bases, and 6 bases stayed unmatched. Germline assignment: CDR1 MGHDK and CDR2 SYGVNS. CDR3 sequence (DNA): TGTGCCAGCAGTGAACCCGGGGGGTTCGCCGGGGAGCTGTTTTTT. This sequence encodes CASSEPGGFAGELFF.

The V and J genes are TRBV3-1 (or the pseudogene TRBV3-2) and TRBJ1-4; TRBD1 is a possible D gene (6 bases). The CDR3 contains 14 residues. V was shortened by 4 bases and J by 7 bases, with 13 bases between the two germline ends. Per germline, CDR1 LGHDT and CDR2 YNNKEL (reference sequence). CDR3 amino acids: CASSRDTKGEKLFF. CDR3 nucleotide sequence: TGTGCCAGCAGCCGGGACACAAAGGGTGAAAAACTGTTTTTT.